This TCR beta chain was captured in a study of OX40 agonist ivuxolimab in advanced cancers. Notes on the study in general: Specificity for antigen went undetermined in the expanded peripheral T cells. The 0.1-3.0 mg/kg partial responders had among the lowest clonal expansion.

With regard to this clone: Its antigen is not identified.

The CDR3 loop spans 12 amino acids. CDR1 and CDR2 (germline): MNHEY, SVGAGI. The V gene end was trimmed by 5 bases and the J gene end by 11 bases; junction bases not matched to a gene: 8. Repertoires were generated with immunoSEQ multiplex PCR, while TCRdb's copy carries only in-frame clones and drops some. The table has tens of thousands of clones, 86% seen once. The chain uses TRBV6-5 and TRBJ2-7; TRBD1 aligns across 8 bases. The TCR comes from an adult with an advanced solid tumor such as melanoma, head and neck, liver or kidney cancer. The sequencing here drew on CD4+ or CD8+ T cells sorted from blood, taken in a trial of the OX40 agonist ivuxolimab. CDR3 nucleotides: TGTGCCAGCAGTACAGGGGGGAAAAGGGAGTACTTC. Translated: CASSTGGKREYF.